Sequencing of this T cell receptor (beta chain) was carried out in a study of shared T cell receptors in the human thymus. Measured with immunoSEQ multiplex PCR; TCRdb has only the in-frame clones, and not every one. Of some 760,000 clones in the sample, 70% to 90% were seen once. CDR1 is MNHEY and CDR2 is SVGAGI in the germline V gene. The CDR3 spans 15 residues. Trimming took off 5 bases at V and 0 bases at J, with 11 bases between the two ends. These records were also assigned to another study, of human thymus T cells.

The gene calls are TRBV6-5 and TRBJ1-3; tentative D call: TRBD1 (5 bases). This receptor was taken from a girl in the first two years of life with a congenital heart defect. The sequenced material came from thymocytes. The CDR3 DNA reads TGTGCCAGCAGTCAGCGACAGCCCTCTGGAAACACCATATATTTT. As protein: CASSQRQPSGNTIYF.